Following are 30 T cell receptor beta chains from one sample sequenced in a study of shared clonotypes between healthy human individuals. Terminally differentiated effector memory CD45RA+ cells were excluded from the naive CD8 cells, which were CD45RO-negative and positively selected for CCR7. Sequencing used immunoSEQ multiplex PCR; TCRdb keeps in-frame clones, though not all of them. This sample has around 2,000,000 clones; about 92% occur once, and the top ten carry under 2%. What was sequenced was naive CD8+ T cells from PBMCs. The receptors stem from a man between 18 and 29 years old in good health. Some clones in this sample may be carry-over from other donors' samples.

CDR3 coding DNA: TGTGCCAGCAGCTTGGCGAGCGGGAGATCGGATGAGCAGTTCTTC. Amino acid sequence: CASSLASGRSDEQFF. The V gene is TRBV5-6, the J gene TRBJ2-1, with TRBD2 matching 8 bases. CDR1 and CDR2 from the germline V gene are SGHDT and YYEEEE. CDR3 length equals 15 residues. J lost 8 bases, V lost 0 bases, and 7 bases had no gene match.

The CDR3 spells CASSLGLISYEQYF. In DNA form, the CDR3 reads TGTGCCAGCAGCTTGGGTCTAATCTCCTACGAGCAGTACTTC. This chain links TRBV5-6 with TRBJ2-7; D gene unclear. Trimming took 0 bases from V and 0 from J, leaving 7 bases between them. CDR1 is SGHDT and CDR2 is YYEEEE in the germline V gene. CDR3 length: 14 residues.

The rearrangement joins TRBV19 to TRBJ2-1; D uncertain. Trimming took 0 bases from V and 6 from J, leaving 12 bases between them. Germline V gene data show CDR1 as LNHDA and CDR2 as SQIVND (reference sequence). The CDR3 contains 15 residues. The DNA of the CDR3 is TGTGCCAGTAGTATAGACCTAGGGCACACCAATGAGCAGTTCTTC. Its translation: CASSIDLGHTNEQFF.

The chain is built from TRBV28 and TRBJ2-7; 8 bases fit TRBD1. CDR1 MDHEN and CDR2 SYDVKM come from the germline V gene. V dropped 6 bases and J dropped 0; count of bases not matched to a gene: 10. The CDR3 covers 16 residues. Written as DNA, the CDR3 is TGTGCCAGCAGCCACCCGGACAGGGAAAGCTCCTACGAGCAGTACTTC. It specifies CASSHPDRESSYEQYF. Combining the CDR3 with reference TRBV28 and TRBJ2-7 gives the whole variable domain DVKVTQSSRYLVKRTGEKVFLECVQDMDHENMFWYRQDPGLGLRLIYFSYDVKMKEKGDIPEGYSVSREKKERFSLILESASTNQTSMYLCASSHPDRESSYEQYFGPGTRLTVT.

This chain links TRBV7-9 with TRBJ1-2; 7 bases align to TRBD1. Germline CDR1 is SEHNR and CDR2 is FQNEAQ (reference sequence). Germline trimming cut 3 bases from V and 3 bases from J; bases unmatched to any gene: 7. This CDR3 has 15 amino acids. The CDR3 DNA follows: TGTGCCAGCAGCTTGCTTGGTACAGGGGACTATGGCTACACCTTC. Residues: CASSLLGTGDYGYTF. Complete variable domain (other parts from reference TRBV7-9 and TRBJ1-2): DTGVSQNPRHKITKRGQNVTFRCDPISEHNRLYWYRQTLGQGPEFLTYFQNEAQLEKSRLLSDRFSAERPKGSFSTLEIQRTEQGDSAMYLCASSLLGTGDYGYTFGSGTRLTVV.

The CDR3: CASSPTQGANTEAFF. The CDR3 DNA follows: TGCGCCAGCAGCCCTACACAGGGGGCGAACACTGAAGCTTTCTTT. V is TRBV5-1 and J is TRBJ1-1; 9 bases match TRBD1. This CDR3 contains 15 residues. The V gene's germline CDR1 is SGHRS and CDR2 YFSETQ. V trimming: 4 bases; J trimming: 1 base; junction bases outside the gene matches: 5.

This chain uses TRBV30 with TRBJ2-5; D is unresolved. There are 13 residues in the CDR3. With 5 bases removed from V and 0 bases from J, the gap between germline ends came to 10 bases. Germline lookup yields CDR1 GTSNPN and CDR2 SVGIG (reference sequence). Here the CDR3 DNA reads TGTGCCTGGTACCAACATCACCAAGAGACCCAGTACTTC. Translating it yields CAWYQHHQETQYF. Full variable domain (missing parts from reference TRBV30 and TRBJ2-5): SQTIHQWPATLVQPVGSPLSLECTVEGTSNPNLYWYRQAAGRGLQLLFYSVGIGQISSEVPQNLSASRPQDRQFILSSKKLLLSDSGFYLCAWYQHHQETQYFGPGTRLLVL.

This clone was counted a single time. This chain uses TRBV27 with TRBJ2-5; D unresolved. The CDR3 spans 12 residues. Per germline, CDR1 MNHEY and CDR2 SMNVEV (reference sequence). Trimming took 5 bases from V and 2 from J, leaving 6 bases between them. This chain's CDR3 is CASSTTQETQYF. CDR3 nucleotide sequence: TGTGCCAGCAGTACTACGCAAGAGACCCAGTACTTC.

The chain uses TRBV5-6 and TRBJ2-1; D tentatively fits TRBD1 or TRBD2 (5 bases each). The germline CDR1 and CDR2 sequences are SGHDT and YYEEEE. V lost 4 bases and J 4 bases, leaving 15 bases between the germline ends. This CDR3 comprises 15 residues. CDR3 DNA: TGTGCCAGCAGCAACGGGCCGAGGGGATACAATGAGCAGTTCTTC. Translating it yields CASSNGPRGYNEQFF.

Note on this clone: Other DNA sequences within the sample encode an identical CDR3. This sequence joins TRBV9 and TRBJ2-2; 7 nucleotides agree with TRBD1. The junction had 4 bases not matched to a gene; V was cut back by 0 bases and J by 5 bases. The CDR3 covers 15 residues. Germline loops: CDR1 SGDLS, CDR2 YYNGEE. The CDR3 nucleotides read TGTGCCAGCAGCGTAGGAGGGGGCGTTACCGGGGAGCTGTTTTTT. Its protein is CASSVGGGVTGELFF.

The CDR3 protein is CASSHPPTGKMGYTF. DNA for the CDR3: TGTGCCAGTAGTCATCCCCCGACAGGGAAGATGGGCTACACCTTC. The J gene is TRBJ1-2, the V gene TRBV19; the match to TRBD1 covers 7 bases. Per the germline V gene, CDR1 is LNHDA and CDR2 is SQIVND (reference sequence). The length of the CDR3 is 15 residues. With 5 bases clipped from V and 8 bases from J, the junction kept 14 bases outside the gene matches.

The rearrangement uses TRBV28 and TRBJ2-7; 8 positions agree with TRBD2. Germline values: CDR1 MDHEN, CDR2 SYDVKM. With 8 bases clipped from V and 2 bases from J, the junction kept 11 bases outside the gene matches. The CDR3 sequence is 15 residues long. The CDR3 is CASDGRAGLPYEQYF. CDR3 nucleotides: TGTGCCAGCGACGGGAGGGCGGGATTGCCCTACGAGCAGTACTTC.

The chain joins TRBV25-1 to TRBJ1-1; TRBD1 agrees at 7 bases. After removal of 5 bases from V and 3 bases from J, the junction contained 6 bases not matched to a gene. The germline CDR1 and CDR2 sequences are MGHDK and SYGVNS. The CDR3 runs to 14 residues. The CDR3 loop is CASSLSDRDTEAFF. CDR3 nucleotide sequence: TGTGCCAGCAGTTTAAGCGACAGGGACACTGAAGCTTTCTTT.

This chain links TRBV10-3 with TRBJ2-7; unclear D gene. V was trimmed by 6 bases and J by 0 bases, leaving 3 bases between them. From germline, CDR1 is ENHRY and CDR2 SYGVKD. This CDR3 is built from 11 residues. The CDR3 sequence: CAIRISYEQYF. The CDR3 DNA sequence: TGTGCCATCAGGATCTCCTACGAGCAGTACTTC.

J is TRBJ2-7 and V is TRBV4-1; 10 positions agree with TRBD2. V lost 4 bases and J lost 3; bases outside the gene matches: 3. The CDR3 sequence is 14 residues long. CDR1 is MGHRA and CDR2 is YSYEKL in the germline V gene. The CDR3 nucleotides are TGCGCCAGCAGCCGAGGGACTAGCGACTACGAGCAGTACTTC. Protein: CASSRGTSDYEQYF.

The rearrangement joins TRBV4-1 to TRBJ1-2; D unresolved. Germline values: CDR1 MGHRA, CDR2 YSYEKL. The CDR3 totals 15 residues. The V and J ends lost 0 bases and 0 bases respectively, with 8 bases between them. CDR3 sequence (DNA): TGCGCCAGCAGCCAAGATCTTGCCACTAACTATGGCTACACCTTC. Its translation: CASSQDLATNYGYTF.

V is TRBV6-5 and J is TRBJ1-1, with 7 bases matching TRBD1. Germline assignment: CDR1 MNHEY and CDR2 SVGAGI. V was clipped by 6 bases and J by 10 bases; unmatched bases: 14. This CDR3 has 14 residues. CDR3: CASSQGGVLGVAFF. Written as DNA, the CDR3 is TGTGCCAGCAGCCAAGGGGGCGTCCTAGGGGTAGCTTTCTTT.

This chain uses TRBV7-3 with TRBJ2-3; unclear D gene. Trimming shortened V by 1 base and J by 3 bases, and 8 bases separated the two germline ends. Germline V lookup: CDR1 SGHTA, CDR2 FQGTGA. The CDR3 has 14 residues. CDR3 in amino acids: CASSLNLQTDTQYF. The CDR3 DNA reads TGTGCCAGCAGCTTAAACTTACAAACAGATACGCAGTATTTT. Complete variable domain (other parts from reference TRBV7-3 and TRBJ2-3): GAGVSQTPSNKVTEKGKYVELRCDPISGHTALYWYRQSLGQGPEFLIYFQGTGAADDSGLPNDRFFAVRPEGSVSTLKIQRTERGDSAVYLCASSLNLQTDTQYFGPGTRLTVL.

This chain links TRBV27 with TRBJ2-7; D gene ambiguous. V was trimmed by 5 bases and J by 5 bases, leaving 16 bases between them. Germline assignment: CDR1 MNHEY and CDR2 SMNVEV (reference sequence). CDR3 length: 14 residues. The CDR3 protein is CASSPPDPTDEQYF. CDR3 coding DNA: TGTGCCAGCAGTCCACCGGACCCAACAGACGAGCAGTACTTC.

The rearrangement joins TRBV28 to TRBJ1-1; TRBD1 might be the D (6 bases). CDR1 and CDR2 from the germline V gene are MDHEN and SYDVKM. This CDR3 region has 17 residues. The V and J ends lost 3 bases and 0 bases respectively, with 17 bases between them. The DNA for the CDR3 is TGTGCCAGCAGTTTTGACAGGTCGAACGAAATGAACACTGAAGCTTTCTTT. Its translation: CASSFDRSNEMNTEAFF.

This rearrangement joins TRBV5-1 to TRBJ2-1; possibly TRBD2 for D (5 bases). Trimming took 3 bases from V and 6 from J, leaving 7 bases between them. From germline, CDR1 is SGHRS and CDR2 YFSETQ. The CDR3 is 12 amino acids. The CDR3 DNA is TGCGCCAGCAGCTCTGCGGGCAATGAGCAGTTCTTC. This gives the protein CASSSAGNEQFF.

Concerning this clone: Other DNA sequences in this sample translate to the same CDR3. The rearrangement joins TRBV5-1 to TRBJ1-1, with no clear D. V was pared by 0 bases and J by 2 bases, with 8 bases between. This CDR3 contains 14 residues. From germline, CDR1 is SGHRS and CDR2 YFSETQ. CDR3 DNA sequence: TGCGCCAGCAGCTTGGCTCCAGGCAACACTGAAGCTTTCTTT. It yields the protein CASSLAPGNTEAFF.

CDR3 in DNA: TGTGCCAGCAGCCAATGGGGAACGGATACTAACACTGAAGCTTTCTTT. It codes for CASSQWGTDTNTEAFF. V and J are TRBV16 and TRBJ1-1, with D uncertain. Germline V gene lookup returns CDR1 KGHSY and CDR2 FQNENV. V was trimmed by 1 base and J by 2 bases, leaving 14 bases between them. This CDR3 region has 16 residues.

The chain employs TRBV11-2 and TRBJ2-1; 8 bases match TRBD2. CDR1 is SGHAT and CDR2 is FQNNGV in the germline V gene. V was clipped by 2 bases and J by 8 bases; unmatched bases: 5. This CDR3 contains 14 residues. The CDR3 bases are TGTGCCAGCAGCTTAAGCGGGAGTGGTTATGAGCAGTTCTTC. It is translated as CASSLSGSGYEQFF.

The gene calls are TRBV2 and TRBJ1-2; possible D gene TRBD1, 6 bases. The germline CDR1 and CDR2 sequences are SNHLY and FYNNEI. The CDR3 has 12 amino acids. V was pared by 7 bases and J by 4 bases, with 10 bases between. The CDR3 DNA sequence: TGTGCCAGCAAGGGGGGAGGCTATGGCTACACCTTC. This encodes CASKGGGYGYTF.

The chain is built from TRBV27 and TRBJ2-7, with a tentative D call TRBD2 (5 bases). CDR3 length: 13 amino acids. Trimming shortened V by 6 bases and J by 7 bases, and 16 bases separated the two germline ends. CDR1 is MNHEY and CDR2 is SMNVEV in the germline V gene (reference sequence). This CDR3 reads CASSRWMTGEQYF. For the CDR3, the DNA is TGTGCCAGCAGCCGATGGATGACGGGGGAGCAGTACTTC.

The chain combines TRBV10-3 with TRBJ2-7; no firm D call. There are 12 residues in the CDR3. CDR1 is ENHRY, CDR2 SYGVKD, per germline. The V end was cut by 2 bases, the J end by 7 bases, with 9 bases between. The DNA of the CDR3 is TGTGCCATCAGTGAGGTCGCTTGGGAGCAGTACTTC. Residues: CAISEVAWEQYF.

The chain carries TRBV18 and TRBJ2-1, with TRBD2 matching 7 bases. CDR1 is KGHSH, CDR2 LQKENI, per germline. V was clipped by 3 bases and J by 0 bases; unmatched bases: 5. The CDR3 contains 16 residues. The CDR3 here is CASSPASGSSYNEQFF. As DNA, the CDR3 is TGTGCCAGCTCACCCGCTAGCGGAAGCTCCTACAATGAGCAGTTCTTC.

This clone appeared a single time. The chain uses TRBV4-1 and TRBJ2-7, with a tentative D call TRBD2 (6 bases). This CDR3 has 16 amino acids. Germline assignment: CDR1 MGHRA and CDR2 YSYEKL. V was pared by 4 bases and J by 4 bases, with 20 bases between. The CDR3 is CASSLPRDPRGYEQYF. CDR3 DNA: TGCGCCAGCAGCCTGCCCCGGGACCCCCGGGGGTACGAGCAGTACTTC.

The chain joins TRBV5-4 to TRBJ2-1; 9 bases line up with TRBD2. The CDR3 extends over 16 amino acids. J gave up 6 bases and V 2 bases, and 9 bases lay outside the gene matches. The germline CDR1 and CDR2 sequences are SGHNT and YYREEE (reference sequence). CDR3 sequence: CASSLAGTSLGNEQFF. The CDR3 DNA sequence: TGTGCCAGCAGCTTAGCAGGGACTAGCCTCGGCAATGAGCAGTTCTTC. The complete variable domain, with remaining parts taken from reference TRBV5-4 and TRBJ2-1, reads ETGVTQSPTHLIKTRGQQVTLRCSSQSGHNTVSWYQQALGQGPQFIFQYYREEENGRGNFPPRFSGLQFPNYSSELNVNALELDDSALYLCASSLAGTSLGNEQFFGPGTRLTVL.